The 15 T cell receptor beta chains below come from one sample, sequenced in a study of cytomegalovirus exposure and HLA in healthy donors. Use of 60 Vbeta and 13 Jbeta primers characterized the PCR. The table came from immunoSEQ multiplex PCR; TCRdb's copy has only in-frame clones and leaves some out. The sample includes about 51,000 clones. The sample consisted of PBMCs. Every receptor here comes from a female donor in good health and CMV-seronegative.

CDR3 sequence: CASSYSRESGDTQYF. DNA of the CDR3: TGTGCCAGCAGTTACTCGCGGGAGAGTGGAGATACGCAGTATTTT. The chain carries TRBV6-5 and TRBJ2-3; TRBD2 matches 7 bases. The V gene end was trimmed by 0 bases and the J gene end by 5 bases; junction bases not matched to a gene: 5. This CDR3 has 15 amino acids. From germline, CDR1 is MNHEY and CDR2 SVGAGI.

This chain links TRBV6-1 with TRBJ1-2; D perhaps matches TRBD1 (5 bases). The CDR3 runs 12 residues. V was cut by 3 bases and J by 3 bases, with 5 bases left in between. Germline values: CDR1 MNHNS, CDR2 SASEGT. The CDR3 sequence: CASSDRDYGYTF. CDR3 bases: TGTGCCAGCAGTGACAGGGACTATGGCTACACCTTC.

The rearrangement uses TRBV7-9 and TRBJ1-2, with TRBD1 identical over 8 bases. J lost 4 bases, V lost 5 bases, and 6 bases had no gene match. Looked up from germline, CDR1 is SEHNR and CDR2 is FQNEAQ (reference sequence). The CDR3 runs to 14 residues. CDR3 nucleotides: TGTGCCAGCAGCCCGACGACAGGGGTCTATGGCTACACCTTC. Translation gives CASSPTTGVYGYTF.

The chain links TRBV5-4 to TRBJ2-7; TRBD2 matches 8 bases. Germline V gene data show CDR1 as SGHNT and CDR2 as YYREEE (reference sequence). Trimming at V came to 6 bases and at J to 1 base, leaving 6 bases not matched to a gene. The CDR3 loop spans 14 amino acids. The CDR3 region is CASTLAGGSYEQYF. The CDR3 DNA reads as TGTGCCAGCACCCTCGCGGGGGGATCCTACGAGCAGTACTTC.

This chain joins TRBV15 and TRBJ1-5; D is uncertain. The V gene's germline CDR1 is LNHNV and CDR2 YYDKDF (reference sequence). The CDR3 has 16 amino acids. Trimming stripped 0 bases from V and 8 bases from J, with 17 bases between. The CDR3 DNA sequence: TGTGCCACCAGCAGAGATCGGGGTGCCTTTAAGGAGCCCCAGCATTTT. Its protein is CATSRDRGAFKEPQHF.

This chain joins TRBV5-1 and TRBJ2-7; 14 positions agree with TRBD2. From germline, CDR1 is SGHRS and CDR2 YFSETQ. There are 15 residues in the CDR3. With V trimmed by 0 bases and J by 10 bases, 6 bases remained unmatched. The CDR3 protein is CASSLEGLAGAGQYF. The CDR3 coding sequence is TGCGCCAGCAGCTTGGAGGGACTAGCGGGAGCCGGACAGTACTTC.

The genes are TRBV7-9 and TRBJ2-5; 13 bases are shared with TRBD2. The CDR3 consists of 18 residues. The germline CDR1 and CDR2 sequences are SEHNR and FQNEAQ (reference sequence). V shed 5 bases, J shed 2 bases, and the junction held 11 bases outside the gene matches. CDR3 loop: CASSPRTGTSGTQETQYF. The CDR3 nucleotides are TGTGCCAGCAGCCCTAGGACCGGGACTAGCGGGACACAAGAGACCCAGTACTTC.

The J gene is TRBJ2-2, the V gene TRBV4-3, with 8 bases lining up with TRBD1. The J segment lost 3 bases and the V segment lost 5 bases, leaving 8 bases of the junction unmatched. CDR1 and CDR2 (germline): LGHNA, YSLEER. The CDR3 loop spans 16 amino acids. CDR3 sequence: CASSNRRTGYTGELFF. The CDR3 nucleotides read TGCGCCAGCAGCAACCGACGGACAGGGTACACCGGGGAGCTGTTTTTT.

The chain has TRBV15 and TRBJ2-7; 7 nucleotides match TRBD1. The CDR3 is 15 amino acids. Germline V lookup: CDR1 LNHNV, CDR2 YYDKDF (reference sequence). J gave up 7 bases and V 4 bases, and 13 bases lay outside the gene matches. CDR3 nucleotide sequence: TGTGCCACCAGCACCTGGGACAGAGACGCAGGGGAGCAGTACTTC. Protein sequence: CATSTWDRDAGEQYF.

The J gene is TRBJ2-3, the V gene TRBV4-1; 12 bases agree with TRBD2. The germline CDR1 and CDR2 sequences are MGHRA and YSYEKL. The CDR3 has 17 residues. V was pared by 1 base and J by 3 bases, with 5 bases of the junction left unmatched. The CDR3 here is CASSQGTTSGGTDTQYF. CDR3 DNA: TGCGCCAGCAGCCAAGGAACCACTAGCGGGGGGACAGATACGCAGTATTTT.

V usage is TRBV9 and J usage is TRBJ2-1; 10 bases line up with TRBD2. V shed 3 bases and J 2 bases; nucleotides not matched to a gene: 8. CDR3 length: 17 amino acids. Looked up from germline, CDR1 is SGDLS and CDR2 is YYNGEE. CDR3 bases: TGTGCCAGCAGCGCCTCGCGAGCGGGGGGGACCTACAATGAGCAGTTCTTC. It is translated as CASSASRAGGTYNEQFF.

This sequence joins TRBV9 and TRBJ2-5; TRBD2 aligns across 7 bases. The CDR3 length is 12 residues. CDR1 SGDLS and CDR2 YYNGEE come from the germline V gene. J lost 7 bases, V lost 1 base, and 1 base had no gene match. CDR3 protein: CASSVWGGTQYF. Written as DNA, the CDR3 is TGTGCCAGCAGCGTATGGGGGGGGACCCAGTACTTC.

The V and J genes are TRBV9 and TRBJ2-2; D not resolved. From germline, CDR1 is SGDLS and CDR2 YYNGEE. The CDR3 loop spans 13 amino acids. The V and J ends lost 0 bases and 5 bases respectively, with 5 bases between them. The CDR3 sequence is CASSVDPTGELFF. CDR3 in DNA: TGTGCCAGCAGCGTAGATCCGACCGGGGAGCTGTTTTTT. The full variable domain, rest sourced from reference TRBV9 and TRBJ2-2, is DSGVTQTPKHLITATGQRVTLRCSPRSGDLSVYWYQQSLDQGLQFLIQYYNGEERAKGNILERFSAQQFPDLHSELNLSSLELGDSALYFCASSVDPTGELFFGEGSRLTVL.

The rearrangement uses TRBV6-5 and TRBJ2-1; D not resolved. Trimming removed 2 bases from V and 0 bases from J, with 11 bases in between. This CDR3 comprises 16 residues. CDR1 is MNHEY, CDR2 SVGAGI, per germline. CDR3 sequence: CASSYLDRSSYNEQFF. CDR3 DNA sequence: TGTGCCAGCAGTTACCTCGATCGGAGCTCCTACAATGAGCAGTTCTTC.

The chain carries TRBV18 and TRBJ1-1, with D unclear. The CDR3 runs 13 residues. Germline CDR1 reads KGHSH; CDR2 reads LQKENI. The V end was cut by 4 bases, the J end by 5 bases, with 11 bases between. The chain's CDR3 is CASSRKEGTEAFF. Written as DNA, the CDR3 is TGTGCCAGCTCACGGAAAGAGGGTACTGAAGCTTTCTTT. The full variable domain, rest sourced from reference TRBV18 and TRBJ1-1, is NAGVMQNPRHLVRRRGQEARLRCSPMKGHSHVYWYRQLPEEGLKFMVYLQKENIIDESGMPKERFSAEFPKEGPSILRIQQVVRGDSAAYFCASSRKEGTEAFFGQGTRLTVV.